The TCR beta chain under discussion was sequenced for a study of blood T cell repertoires in COVID-19. J lost 1 base, V lost 4 bases, and 5 bases had no gene match. This CDR3 has 14 amino acids. CDR1 SGHNT and CDR2 YYREEE come from the germline V gene (reference sequence). Method: immunoSEQ multiplex PCR; TCRdb's copy keeps in-frame clones and lacks some. The sample holds just over 75,000 clones, around 88% seen once. The TCR sequence derives from a woman of 80 years or more with active or convalescent COVID-19. The chain carries TRBV5-4 and TRBJ2-7; TRBD1 matches 7 bases. Sequencing input: peripheral blood. In DNA, the CDR3 is TGTGCCAGCAGCCGGCCGGGACAGTCCTACGAGCAGTACTTC. This encodes CASSRPGQSYEQYF.